This T cell receptor beta chain is from a study of T cells in Graves' hyperthyroidism and ophthalmopathy. Study context: Initial diagnosis, before any treatment, was when peripheral blood was collected.

This clonotype was detected a few times. The CDR3 covers 13 residues. V lost 6 bases and J lost 5, with 16 bases in between. From germline, CDR1 is SQVTM and CDR2 ANQGSEA. Amplification targeted TCR beta CDR3 regions from RNA transcripts. A first-round RT-PCR of the TCR CDR3 used the HTBI primer set. TCRdb processed the multiplex PCR reads anew with MiXCR; each CDR3 protein has one entry. The profile shows 370,000 or so distinct CDR3 sequences, roughly 25% of them singletons. The source is a man aged 50 to 60 with Graves' hyperthyroidism. The specimen was blood. The rearrangement links TRBV29-1 to TRBJ1-1; D is undetermined. The CDR3 nucleotides read TGCAGCGTCCGGAACCCCGGTTTAACTGAAGCTTTCTTT. Residues: CSVRNPGLTEAFF.